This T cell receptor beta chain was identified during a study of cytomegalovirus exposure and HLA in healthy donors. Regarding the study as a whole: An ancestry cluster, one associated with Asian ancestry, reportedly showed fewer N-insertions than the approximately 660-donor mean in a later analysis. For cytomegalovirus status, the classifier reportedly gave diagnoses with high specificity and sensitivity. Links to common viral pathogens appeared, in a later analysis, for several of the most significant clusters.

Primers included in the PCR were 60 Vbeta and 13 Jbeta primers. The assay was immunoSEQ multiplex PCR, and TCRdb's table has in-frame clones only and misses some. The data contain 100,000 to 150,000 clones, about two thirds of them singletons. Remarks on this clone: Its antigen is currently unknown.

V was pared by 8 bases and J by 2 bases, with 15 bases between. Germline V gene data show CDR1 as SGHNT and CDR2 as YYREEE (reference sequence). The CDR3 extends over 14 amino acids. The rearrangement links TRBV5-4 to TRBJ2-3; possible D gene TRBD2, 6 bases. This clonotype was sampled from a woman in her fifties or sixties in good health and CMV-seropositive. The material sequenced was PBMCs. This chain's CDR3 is CASSSEEDTDTQYF. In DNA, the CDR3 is TGTGCCAGTTCTAGCGAGGAGGACACAGATACGCAGTATTTT.